The rows below give T cell receptor beta chains drawn from one sample of a study of T cell changes during pregnancy in multiple sclerosis. Profiling relied on immunoSEQ multiplex PCR, and the TCRdb table lists in-frame clones only, not all of them. This sample has about 58,000 clones, with about 92% found just once. This sample comprised CD8+ T cells from peripheral blood mononuclear cells, obtained in the second trimester of pregnancy. The receptor set was obtained from a female donor with multiple sclerosis, enrolled in a pregnancy study. Both conserved end residues are part of each CDR3. The D gene is left open where the match is weak. The size field is filled for only some rows; it gives once, few, many or a size class.

abundance: NA; j_gene: TRBJ2-1; v_gene: TRBV29-1; d_gene: NA; CDR3nt: TGCAGCGCTCTTCTACAGGGTAAAAGAGGCAATGAGCAGTTCTTC; CDR3aa: CSALLQGKRGNEQFF
abundance: NA; j_gene: TRBJ2-7; v_gene: TRBV7-9; d_gene: TRBD2; CDR3nt: TGTGCCAGCAGCTCCCCAATCGATGCGGGGGGCTACGAGCAGTACTTC; CDR3aa: CASSSPIDAGGYEQYF
abundance: once; j_gene: TRBJ1-1; v_gene: TRBV7-6; d_gene: NA; CDR3nt: TGTGCCAGCAGCTTAGGTAGCGTGAGACTGAACACTGAAGCTTTCTTT; CDR3aa: CASSLGSVRLNTEAFF
abundance: NA; j_gene: TRBJ2-7; v_gene: TRBV27; d_gene: NA; CDR3nt: TGTGCCAGCAGTTTCAGCGGTAACCAAAACGAGCAGTACTTC; CDR3aa: CASSFSGNQNEQYF
abundance: NA; j_gene: TRBJ2-3; v_gene: TRBV4-2; d_gene: TRBD1; CDR3nt: TGTGCCAGCAGCCAAGAAAACAGGGGGCAGATCACAGATACGCAGTATTTT; CDR3aa: CASSQENRGQITDTQYF
abundance: NA; j_gene: TRBJ2-1; v_gene: TRBV19; d_gene: NA; CDR3nt: TGTGCCAGTAGTCCCGACTTGGGGGGAGCTGAGCAGTTCTTC; CDR3aa: CASSPDLGGAEQFF
abundance: NA; j_gene: TRBJ2-1; v_gene: TRBV6-5; d_gene: NA; CDR3nt: TGTGCCAGCAGTTACGCCGGGACACCCTACAATGAGCAGTTCTTC; CDR3aa: CASSYAGTPYNEQFF
abundance: NA; j_gene: TRBJ2-2; v_gene: TRBV7-2; d_gene: TRBD1; CDR3nt: TGTGCCAGCAGCTTTCAGACAGGGGACACCGGGGAGCTGTTTTTT; CDR3aa: CASSFQTGDTGELFF
abundance: NA; j_gene: TRBJ2-1; v_gene: TRBV27; d_gene: TRBD1; CDR3nt: TGTGCCAGCAGGCAACAGGGGGCCTCCTACAATGAGCAGTTCTTC; CDR3aa: CASRQQGASYNEQFF
abundance: NA; j_gene: TRBJ2-7; v_gene: TRBV11-2; d_gene: NA; CDR3nt: TGTGCCAGCAGCTTACCAGGATTCGGTTACGAGCAGTACTTC; CDR3aa: CASSLPGFGYEQYF
abundance: NA; j_gene: TRBJ2-7; v_gene: TRBV6-5; d_gene: TRBD1; CDR3nt: TGTGCCAGCAGTTCAGGGGGCGCTTTGGGCGAGCAGTACTTC; CDR3aa: CASSSGGALGEQYF
abundance: NA; j_gene: TRBJ1-1; v_gene: TRBV2; d_gene: NA; CDR3nt: TGTGCCAGCAGTTTGTTTAGTTCAGGGGATTATACGGGGAACACTGAAGCTTTCTTT; CDR3aa: CASSLFSSGDYTGNTEAFF
abundance: NA; j_gene: TRBJ2-5; v_gene: TRBV7-6; d_gene: TRBD2; CDR3nt: TGTGCCAGCAGCTCTCCGGGACTAGCGGGGGCACTCCAAGAGACCCAGTACTTC; CDR3aa: CASSSPGLAGALQETQYF
abundance: NA; j_gene: TRBJ2-3; v_gene: TRBV6-5; d_gene: TRBD2; CDR3nt: TGTGCCAGCAGTTACGGGCTAGCGGGAGCAGATACGCAGTATTTT; CDR3aa: CASSYGLAGADTQYF
abundance: NA; j_gene: TRBJ2-3; v_gene: TRBV7-4; d_gene: TRBD2; CDR3nt: TGTGCCAGCAGCCCCCCGCTAGCGGGAGTTCCTAGCACAGATACGCAGTATTTT; CDR3aa: CASSPPLAGVPSTDTQYF
abundance: once; j_gene: TRBJ2-1; v_gene: TRBV27; d_gene: NA; CDR3nt: TGTGCCAGCAGTTCCCTCGACAGGATCAATGAGCAGTTCTTC; CDR3aa: CASSSLDRINEQFF
abundance: NA; j_gene: TRBJ1-2; v_gene: TRBV7-9; d_gene: TRBD1; CDR3nt: TGTGCCAGCAGTCCCGGGACAGTAGAAGGCTACACCTTC; CDR3aa: CASSPGTVEGYTF